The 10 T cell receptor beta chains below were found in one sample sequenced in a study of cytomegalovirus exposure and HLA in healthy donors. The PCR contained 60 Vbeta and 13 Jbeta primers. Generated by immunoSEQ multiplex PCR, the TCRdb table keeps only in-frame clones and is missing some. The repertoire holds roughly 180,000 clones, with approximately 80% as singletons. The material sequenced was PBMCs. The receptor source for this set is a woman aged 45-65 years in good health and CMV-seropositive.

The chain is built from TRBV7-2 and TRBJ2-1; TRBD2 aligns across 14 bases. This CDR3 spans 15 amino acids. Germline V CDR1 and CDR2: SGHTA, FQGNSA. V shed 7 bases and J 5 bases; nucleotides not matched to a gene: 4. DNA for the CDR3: TGTGCCAGCACCAAGACTAGCGGGGGGGACAATGAGCAGTTCTTC. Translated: CASTKTSGGDNEQFF.

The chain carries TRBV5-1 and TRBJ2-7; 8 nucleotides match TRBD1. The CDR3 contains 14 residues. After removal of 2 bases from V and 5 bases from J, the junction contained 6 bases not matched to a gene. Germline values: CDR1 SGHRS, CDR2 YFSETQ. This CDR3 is CASSFAQGADEQYF. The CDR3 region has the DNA TGCGCCAGCAGCTTCGCGCAGGGGGCCGACGAGCAGTACTTC.

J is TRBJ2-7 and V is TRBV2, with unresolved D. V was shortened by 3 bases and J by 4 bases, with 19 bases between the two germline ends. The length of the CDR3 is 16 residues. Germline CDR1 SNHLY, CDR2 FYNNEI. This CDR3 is CASSDPTVRAIYEQYF. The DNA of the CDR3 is TGTGCCAGCAGTGATCCTACCGTAAGAGCCATATACGAGCAGTACTTC.

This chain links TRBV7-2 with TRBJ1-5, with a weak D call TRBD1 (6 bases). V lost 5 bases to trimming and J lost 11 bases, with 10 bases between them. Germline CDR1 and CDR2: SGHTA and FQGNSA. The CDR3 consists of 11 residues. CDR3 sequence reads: CASSLRDTQHF. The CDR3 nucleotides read TGTGCCAGCAGCCTCCGGGACACCCAGCATTTT.

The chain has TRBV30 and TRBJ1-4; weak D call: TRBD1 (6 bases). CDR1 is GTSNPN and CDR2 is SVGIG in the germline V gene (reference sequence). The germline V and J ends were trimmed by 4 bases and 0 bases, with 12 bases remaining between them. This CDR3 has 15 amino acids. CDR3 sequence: CAWTRGLATNEKLFF. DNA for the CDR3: TGTGCCTGGACGAGGGGGTTGGCAACTAATGAAAAACTGTTTTTT.

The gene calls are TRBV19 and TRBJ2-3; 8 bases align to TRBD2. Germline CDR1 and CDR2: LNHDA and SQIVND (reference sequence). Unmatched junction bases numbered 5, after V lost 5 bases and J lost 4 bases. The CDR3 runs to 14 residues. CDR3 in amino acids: CASSAGLGADTQYF. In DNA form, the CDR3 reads TGTGCCAGTAGTGCGGGACTAGGGGCAGATACGCAGTATTTT.

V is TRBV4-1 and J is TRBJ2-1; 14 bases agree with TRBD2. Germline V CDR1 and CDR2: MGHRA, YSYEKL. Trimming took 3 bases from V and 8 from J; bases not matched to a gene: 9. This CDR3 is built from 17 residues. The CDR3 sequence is CASSQATGTSGSDEQFF. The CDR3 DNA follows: TGCGCCAGCAGCCAGGCGACCGGGACTAGCGGGAGTGATGAGCAGTTCTTC.

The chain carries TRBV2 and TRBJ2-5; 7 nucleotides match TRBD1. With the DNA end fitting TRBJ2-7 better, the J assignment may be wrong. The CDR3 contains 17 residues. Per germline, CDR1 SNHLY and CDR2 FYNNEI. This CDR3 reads CASSEARPGGADYEQYF. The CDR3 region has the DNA TGTGCCAGCAGTGAAGCGCGACCAGGGGGAGCGGACTACGAGCAGTACTTC.

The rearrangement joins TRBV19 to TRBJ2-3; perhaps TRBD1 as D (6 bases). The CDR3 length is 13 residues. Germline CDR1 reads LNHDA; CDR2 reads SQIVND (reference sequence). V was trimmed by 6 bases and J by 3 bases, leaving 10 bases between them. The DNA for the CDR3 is TGTGCCAGTAGGGTTACAGGGACAGATACGCAGTATTTT. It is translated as CASRVTGTDTQYF.

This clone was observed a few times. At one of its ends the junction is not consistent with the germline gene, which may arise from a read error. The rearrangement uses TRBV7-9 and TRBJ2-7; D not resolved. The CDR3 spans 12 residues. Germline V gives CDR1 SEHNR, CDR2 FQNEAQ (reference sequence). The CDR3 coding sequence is TGTTCCAGCAGCTCCCTCCCCTTAGAGCAGTACTTC. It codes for CSSSSLPLEQYF.